This TCR beta chain was found in a study of T cell changes during pregnancy in multiple sclerosis (dated by TCRdb to about 2019). A note on the overall study: The study looked at changes in the T cell repertoire across pregnancy in women with multiple sclerosis.

V drops 4 bases and J drops 5 bases, leaving 20 bases in between. For CDR1 and CDR2, the germline V gene lists SNHLY and FYNNEI. Spanning cysteine to phenylalanine, the CDR3 consists of 16 amino acids. Here the CDR3 DNA is all that survives: 48 bases in frame from base 1. As to this clone: This receptor's antigen is unknown. No base quality information exists; no much larger clone differs at one position.

Library preparation was by the immunoSEQ multiplex PCR assay. Imported from immuneACCESS, the table was reduced by TCRdb to in-frame sequences with V and J called. These copies leave out some clones; in studies compared against another copy, an unresolved V gene accounts for under half, and the cause of the remainder is not known. The sample table contains 100,000 or so clones; only one count was recorded for approximately 93% of them. In total, the top ten clones hold less than 1% of the sample. The sequence links TRBV2 to TRBJ2-5, with TRBD1 perhaps the D gene, on 6 matching bases. This specimen was peripheral blood, taken after pregnancy. The clonotype was recovered from a female donor with multiple sclerosis, enrolled in a pregnancy study. The DNA sequence is as follows: TGTGCCAGCAGTGGTTTAAGGGGGAGTGATAGTGAGACCCAGTACTTC. Its product reads: CASSGLRGSDSETQYF. Full variable domain (CDR3 extended with the reference TRBV2 and TRBJ2-5 proteins): EPEVTQTPSHQVTQMGQEVILRCVPISNHLYFYWYRQILGQKVEFLVSFYNNEISEKSEIFDDQFSVERPDGSNFTLKIRSTKLEDSAMYFCASSGLRGSDSETQYFGPGTRLLVL.